This TCR beta chain was sequenced during a study of cytomegalovirus exposure and HLA in healthy donors (dated 2017 in TCRdb). Regarding the study in general: An earlier analysis of 587 of the donors reported more than 250 Gb of sequence data and some 100 million unique TCR beta sequences from some 180 million T cells. Typing coverage varied by locus: about 620-630 donors for A, B, C, DRB1 and DQB1; approximately 500 for DQA1; about 600 for DPA1; 400 to 480 for DPB1. In a later analysis, previously published TCR beta repertoires from roughly 710 donors were re-analyzed and high-resolution HLA genotyping was added so that TCR occurrence patterns could be studied. High-throughput TCR immunosequencing, statistical association of individual TCRs with disease status, and machine learning were combined to predict cytomegalovirus infection status. Donor age, sex, ethnicity and CMV serostatus were compiled alongside the repertoire data. To decide whether each TCR beta V gene segment behaved as functional or pseudogenic, an earlier analysis of 587 of the donors relied on high-throughput TCR beta sequencing. Along with the 666-subject first cohort, a separate validation cohort of over a hundred different subjects was used. The study profiled the T cell repertoires of hundreds of subjects by immunosequencing and related them to cytomegalovirus serostatus. Of the roughly 400 genotyped donors, less than 90% were placed in the genetic ancestry cluster associated with self-reported Caucasian donors. Among roughly 400 genotyped donors of the cohort, an average of around 240,000 unique TCR beta nucleotide sequences were sequenced per donor, around a sixth of them non-productive. The study was designed to test whether signatures of past pathogen exposure could be identified by cataloging public T cell receptors. Roughly five DR-DQ haplotypes were handled as single units for association and clustering, since linkage in the cohort was strong. Roughly 300 gigabases of sequencing data and around 85 million unique TCR sequences made up an early release that covered nearly 650 HLA-typed donors. The later analysis used no new phenotypic data to find candidate immune exposures, relying instead on TCR beta sequences and their occurrence across donors. Both class I and class II loci were covered by HLA typing, at four-digit resolution. All discovery cohort repertoires had been generated on a single sequencing platform. A later genetic analysis used genome-wide SNP genotypes for about three fifths of the roughly 700 donors, treating that subset as a discovery cohort. Study-wide findings and limitations: The cohort was sequenced for TCR beta chains only, and without alpha or paired-chain data the features that could be detected were limited. A further reported finding was that TCR beta sequences accurately predicted the HLA-A and HLA-B alleles for most subjects in the first cohort. When HLA alleles, especially DR and DQ, strongly co-occurred, TCR associations were difficult to assign to individual alleles. Correlated functional status among segregating V segments might be attributable to linkage disequilibrium, but an unknown experimental factor could not be ruled out. Across donors, most TCR sequences were observed very rarely, whereas some public TCRs were present in many individuals. Sequencing depth was assumed to be roughly uniform across donors in the presence/absence analyses, though that assumption may not hold. For the cohort, immune exposure information was limited to CMV serostatus. The authors suggested that the approach could potentially be generalized to other disease states and immunological phenotypes. Compared with equally common non-associated chains, HLA-associated TCR beta chains in a later analysis were more clonally expanded and had lower generation probabilities. HLA typing was unavailable for some donors at each locus, so association tests used only the typed subset. Broadly in line with IMGT annotations, most TCR beta V segments showed up in productive rearrangements about 87% or about 30% of the time in an earlier analysis of around 600 of the donors. Because the 87-base-pair reads could not distinguish some IMGT-functional V segments, including TRBV6-2 and TRBV6-3, those segments were excluded. A cluster of highly shared sequence variants was judged likely to represent a technical artifact of the sequencing pipeline. An association between a missense DCLRE1C variant and V-gene and J-gene trimming of TCR beta chains was found in a later genetic analysis and replicated in an independent cohort. According to a later analysis, most CMV-associated TCR beta chains appeared to be HLA-restricted, and the HLA associations seemed to be driven largely by CMV exposure. A later analysis associated 15,000 or so TCR beta sequences with specific HLA alleles at a false discovery rate of 0.05. Compared with the approximately 670-donor mean, donors in an Asian-associated ancestry cluster had fewer N-insertions in productive TCRs, according to a later genetic analysis. Three of the identified cytomegalovirus-associated TCR beta chains were confirmed in vitro to be specific for cytomegalovirus antigens. In the study, 150 to 200 TCR beta chains were listed as associated with cytomegalovirus. In both the original and validation cohorts, the classifier was reported to diagnose cytomegalovirus status with high specificity and sensitivity. Because counts were too low, some 17 rarely observed V segments, including chromosome 9 orphons, were excluded from the earlier analysis of 587 of the donors. A later analysis found that TCR association rates varied across HLA loci, with DRB1 alleles showing the most associated TCRs and HLA-C alleles the fewest. According to a later analysis, parvovirus B19, influenza, CMV and Epstein-Barr virus appeared linked to several top co-occurrence clusters.

The method behind the library was the immunoSEQ multiplex PCR assay. The multiplex PCR relied on a mix of 60 forward primers for TCR Vbeta segments and 13 reverse primers for TCR Jbeta segments. The CDR3 region of rearranged TCR beta genes was amplified from genomic DNA by a multiplex PCR assay. The amplified TCR beta libraries were sequenced on the Illumina HiSeq System as 87-base-pair reads. As for the authors' bioinformatics: A later analysis counted about 80 million unique TCR beta chains across the 666 repertoires, and some 11 million of these chains were shared by at least two donors. To remove PCR and sequencing errors, raw reads were error-corrected and collapsed into unique sequences using a nearest-neighbor algorithm that merged closely related sequences. CDR3 sequences were aligned to IMGT reference sequences to assign V, D and J gene segments. Each retained sequence needed at least a six-nucleotide match to both a V gene segment and a J gene segment. A rearrangement counted as productive if the CDR3 had no stop codons and remained in frame with V and J, and every other rearrangement counted as non-productive. CDR3 was defined according to IMGT convention as the region running from the second conserved V-encoded cysteine to the conserved J-encoded phenylalanine. In an earlier analysis of around 570 of the donors, sequences lacking an unambiguous match to a single V gene segment were excluded. In an earlier analysis of 587 of the donors, V segments were called functional above 56.7% productive rearrangements and were called segregating when the between-donor standard deviation exceeded 5%. A statistical classification framework was built to diagnose cytomegalovirus status from the catalog of TCR beta chain sequences. A later analysis assigned V and J genes by comparing TCR nucleotide sequences with IMGT/GENE-DB human TR gene sequences. The TCRdist pipeline was used in a later analysis to assign CDR3 sequences and most-parsimonious VDJ recombination scenarios. In a later analysis, every TCR beta chain was defined by the combination of its CDR3 amino acid sequence and its V-gene family, and reads without a unique V-gene family were dropped. To address suspected cross-contamination and a sequencing artifact, a later analysis removed 592 highly shared, low-generation-probability nucleotide sequences. In a later analysis, a clonal expansion index for each public chain was calculated from normalized within-repertoire ranks of inferred template counts. In a later analysis, generation probabilities were computed with a VDJ recombination model fitted to out-of-frame rearrangements, and the resulting probabilities were checked against IGoR. In a later analysis, hypergeometric tests were used to score TCR-TCR, TCR-HLA and TCR-CMV co-occurrence, with a repertoire-size bias correction applied to TCR pairs. In a later analysis, false discovery rates were estimated by permuting HLA or CMV assignments 20 times. A later analysis grouped co-occurring TCRs with DBSCAN, adding TCRdist sequence similarity when clustering within HLA-allele-positive subsets. Co-occurrence clustering excluded repertoires with fewer than 30,000 or more than 120,000 public chains, plus five with anomalous nucleotide sharing. Entries here come from immuneACCESS through TCRdb and include only in-frame sequences with V and J called. Some clones fail to appear in such tables; in the studies checked, an unresolved V gene covers under half of the shortfall, and the cause of the remainder is unknown. V and J calls and clone size are those listed in that table; D and trimming were worked out from the DNA. Here the sample has 110,000 or so clones; over 60% occur a single time. About 8.5% of the sample rests with the top ten.

The V and J ends are trimmed by 2 bases and 2 bases, leaving 10 bases between them. CDR3 length: 16 amino acids, cysteine to phenylalanine. The retained sequence is limited to the CDR3, 48 bases, with the frame set at the first base. The CDR1 and CDR2 encoded by the germline V gene are MNHNS and SASEGT. Concerning this clone itself: Its cognate antigen has yet to be identified. The input lacks base qualities; no much larger clone sits a single base away.

The cohort was made up of 666 healthy bone marrow donors. At the time of sampling, all cohort members were nominally healthy, though unrecorded immune exposures were likely present. The donor tested CMV seropositive, placing the donor among the approximately 310 seropositive members of the cohort. A peripheral blood sample was collected from each donor, and TCR beta sequencing was performed on peripheral blood mononuclear cells. The Qiagen DNeasy Blood Extraction Kit was used to extract genomic DNA from the blood cell samples. The chain is assembled from TRBV6-1 and TRBJ2-6; a tentative D match to TRBD1 spans 6 bases. Sequencing input: PBMCs. This TCR was sampled from a man aged 18-30 years in good health and CMV-seropositive. The encoded CDR3 is CASSESSGAGANVLTF. In nucleotide form, the sequence is TGTGCCAGCAGTGAATCATCAGGGGCTGGGGCCAACGTCCTGACTTTC.